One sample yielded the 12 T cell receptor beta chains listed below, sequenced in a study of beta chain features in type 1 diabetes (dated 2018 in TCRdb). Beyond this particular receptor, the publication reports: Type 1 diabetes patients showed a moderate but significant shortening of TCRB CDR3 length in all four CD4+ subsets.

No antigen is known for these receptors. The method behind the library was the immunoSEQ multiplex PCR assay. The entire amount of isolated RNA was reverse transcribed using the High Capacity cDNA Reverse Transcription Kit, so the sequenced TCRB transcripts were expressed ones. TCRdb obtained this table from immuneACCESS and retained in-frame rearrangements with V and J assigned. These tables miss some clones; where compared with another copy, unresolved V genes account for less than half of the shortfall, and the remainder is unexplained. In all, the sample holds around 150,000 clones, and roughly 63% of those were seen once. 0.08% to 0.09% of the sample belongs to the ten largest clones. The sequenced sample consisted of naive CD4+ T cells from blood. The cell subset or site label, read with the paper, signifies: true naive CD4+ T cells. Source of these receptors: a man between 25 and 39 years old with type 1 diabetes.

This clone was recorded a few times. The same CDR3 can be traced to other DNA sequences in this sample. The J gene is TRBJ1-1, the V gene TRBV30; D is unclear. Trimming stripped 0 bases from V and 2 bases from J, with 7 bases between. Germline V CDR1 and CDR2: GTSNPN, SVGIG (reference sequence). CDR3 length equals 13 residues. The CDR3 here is CAWSVMGNTEAFF. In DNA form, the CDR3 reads TGTGCCTGGAGTGTAATGGGAAACACTGAAGCTTTCTTT.

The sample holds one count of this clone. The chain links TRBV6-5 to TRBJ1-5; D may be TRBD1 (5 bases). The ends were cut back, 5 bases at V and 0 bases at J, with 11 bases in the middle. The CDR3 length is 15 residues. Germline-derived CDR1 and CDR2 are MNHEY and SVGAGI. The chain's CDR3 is CASSRRQNSNQPQHF. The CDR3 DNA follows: TGTGCCAGCAGTCGACGACAGAATAGCAATCAGCCCCAGCATTTT.

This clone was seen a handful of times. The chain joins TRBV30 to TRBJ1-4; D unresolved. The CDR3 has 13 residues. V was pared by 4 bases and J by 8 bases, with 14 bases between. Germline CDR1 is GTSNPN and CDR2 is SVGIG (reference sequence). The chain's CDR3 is CAWMPGPGEKLFF. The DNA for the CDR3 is TGTGCCTGGATGCCGGGTCCGGGAGAAAAACTGTTTTTT.

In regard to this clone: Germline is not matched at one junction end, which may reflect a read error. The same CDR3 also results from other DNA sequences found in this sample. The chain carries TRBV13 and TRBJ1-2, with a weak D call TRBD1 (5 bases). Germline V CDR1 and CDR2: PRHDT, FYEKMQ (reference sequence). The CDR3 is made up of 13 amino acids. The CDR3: CASSRDRNYGYTF. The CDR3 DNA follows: TGTGCCAGCAGCCGGGACCGCAACTATGGCTACACTTTC.

The chain's CDR3 is CASGGATGETQYF. The CDR3 DNA reads as TGTGCCAGCGGTGGGGCTACCGGGGAGACCCAGTACTTC. The rearrangement joins TRBV9 to TRBJ2-5, with a tentative D call TRBD1 (5 bases). V shed 7 bases and J shed 5 bases, with 15 bases lying between them. Germline-derived CDR1 and CDR2 are SGDLS and YYNGEE. CDR3 length equals 13 residues.

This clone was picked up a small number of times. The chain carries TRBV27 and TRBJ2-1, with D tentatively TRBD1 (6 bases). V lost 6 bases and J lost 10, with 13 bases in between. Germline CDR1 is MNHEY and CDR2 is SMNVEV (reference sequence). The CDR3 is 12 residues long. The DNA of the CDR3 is TGTGCCAGCAGACGACAGGCATACGAGCAGTTCTTC. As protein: CASRRQAYEQFF.

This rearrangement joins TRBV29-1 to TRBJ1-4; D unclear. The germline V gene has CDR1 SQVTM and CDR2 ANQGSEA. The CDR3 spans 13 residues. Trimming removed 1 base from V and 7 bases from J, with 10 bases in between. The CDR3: CSVEGGGVEKLFF. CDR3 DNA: TGCAGCGTTGAAGGAGGCGGGGTTGAAAAACTGTTTTTT.

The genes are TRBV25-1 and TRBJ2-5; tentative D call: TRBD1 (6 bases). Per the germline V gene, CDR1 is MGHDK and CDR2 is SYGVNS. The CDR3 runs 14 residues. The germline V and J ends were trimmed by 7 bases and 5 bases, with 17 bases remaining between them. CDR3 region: CASTDSGASETQYF. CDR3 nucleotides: TGTGCCAGCACCGATTCAGGGGCCTCGGAGACCCAGTACTTC. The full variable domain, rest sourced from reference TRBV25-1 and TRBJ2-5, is EADIYQTPRYLVIGTGKKITLECSQTMGHDKMYWYQQDPGMELHLIHYSYGVNSTEKGDLSSESTVSRIRTEHFPLTLESARPSHTSQYLCASTDSGASETQYFGPGTRLLVL.

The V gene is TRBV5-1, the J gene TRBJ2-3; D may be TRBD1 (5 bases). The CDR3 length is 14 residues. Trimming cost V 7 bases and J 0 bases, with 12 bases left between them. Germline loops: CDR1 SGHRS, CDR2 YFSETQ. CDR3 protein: CASLEGASTDTQYF. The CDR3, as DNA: TGCGCCAGCCTTGAAGGGGCAAGCACAGATACGCAGTATTTT.

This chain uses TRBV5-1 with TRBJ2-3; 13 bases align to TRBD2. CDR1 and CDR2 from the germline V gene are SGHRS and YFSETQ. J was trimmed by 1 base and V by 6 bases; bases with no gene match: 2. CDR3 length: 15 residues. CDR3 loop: CASMGTSGGTDTQYF. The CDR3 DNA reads TGCGCCAGCATGGGGACTAGCGGGGGCACAGATACGCAGTATTTT. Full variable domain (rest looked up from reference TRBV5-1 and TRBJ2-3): KAGVTQTPRYLIKTRGQQVTLSCSPISGHRSVSWYQQTPGQGLQFLFEYFSETQRNKGNFPGRFSGRQFSNSRSEMNVSTLELGDSALYLCASMGTSGGTDTQYFGPGTRLTVL.

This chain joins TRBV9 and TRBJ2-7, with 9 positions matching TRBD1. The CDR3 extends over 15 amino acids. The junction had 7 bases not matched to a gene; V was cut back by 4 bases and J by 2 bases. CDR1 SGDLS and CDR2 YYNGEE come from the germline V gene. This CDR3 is CASSPRDRAPYEQYF. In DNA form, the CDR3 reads TGTGCCAGCAGCCCCCGGGACAGGGCCCCCTACGAGCAGTACTTC.

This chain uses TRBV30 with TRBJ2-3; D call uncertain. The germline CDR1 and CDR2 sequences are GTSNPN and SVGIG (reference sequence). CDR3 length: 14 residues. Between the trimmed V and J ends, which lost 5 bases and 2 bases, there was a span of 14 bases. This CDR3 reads CAWSLGRFTDTQYF. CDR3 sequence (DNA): TGTGCCTGGTCCCTTGGAAGATTCACAGATACGCAGTATTTT.